This paragraph reports one TCR beta chain. The target antigen is unknown. Some clones are missing from TCRdb's copy, which holds only in-frame ones; the method was immunoSEQ multiplex PCR. The data contain about 2.5 million clones, around 93% of them singletons. The germline V gene has CDR1 ENHRY and CDR2 SYGVKD. The J segment lost 6 bases and the V segment lost 2 bases, leaving 0 bases of the junction unmatched. The CDR3 has 12 amino acids. This sample is part of a study of shared clonotypes between healthy human individuals. General study points: About 4.5% of naive CD4 clonotypes were common to four donors.

The material sequenced was naive CD4+ T cells from PBMCs. Stated subset: CD45RA+ positively selected. The source of this sequence is a man younger than 35 in good health. Some clones in this sample may be carry-over from other donors' samples. The chain combines TRBV10-3 with TRBJ1-2; TRBD1 matches 7 bases. This chain's CDR3 is CAISEGTDGYTF. Written as DNA, the CDR3 is TGTGCCATCAGTGAGGGGACAGATGGCTACACCTTC.